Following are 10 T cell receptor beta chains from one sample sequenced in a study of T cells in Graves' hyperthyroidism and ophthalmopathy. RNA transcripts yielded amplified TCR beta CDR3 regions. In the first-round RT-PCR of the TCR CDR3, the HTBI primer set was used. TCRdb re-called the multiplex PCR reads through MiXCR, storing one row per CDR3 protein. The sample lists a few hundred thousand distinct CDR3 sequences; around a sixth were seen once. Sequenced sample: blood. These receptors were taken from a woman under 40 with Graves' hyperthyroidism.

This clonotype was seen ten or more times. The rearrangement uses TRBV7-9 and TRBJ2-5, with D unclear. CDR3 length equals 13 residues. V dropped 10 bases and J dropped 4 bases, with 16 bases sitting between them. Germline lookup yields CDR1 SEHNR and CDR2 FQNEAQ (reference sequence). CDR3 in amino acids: CATQAVMGETQYF. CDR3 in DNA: TGTGCCACGCAGGCGGTCATGGGAGAGACCCAGTACTTC.

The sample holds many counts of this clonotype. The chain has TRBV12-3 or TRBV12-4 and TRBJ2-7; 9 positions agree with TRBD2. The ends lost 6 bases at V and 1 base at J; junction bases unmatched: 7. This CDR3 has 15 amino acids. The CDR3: CASSRRREGSYEQYF. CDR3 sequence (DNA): TGTGCCAGCAGCCGAAGGCGGGAGGGATCCTACGAGCAGTACTTC.

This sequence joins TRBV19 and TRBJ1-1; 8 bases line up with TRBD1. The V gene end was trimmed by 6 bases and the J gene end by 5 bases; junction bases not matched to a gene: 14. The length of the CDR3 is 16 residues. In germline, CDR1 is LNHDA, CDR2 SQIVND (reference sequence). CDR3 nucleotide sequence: TGTGCCAGTAGCCCATTGACAGGGGTGCGGGGAACTGAAGCTTTCTTT. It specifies CASSPLTGVRGTEAFF.

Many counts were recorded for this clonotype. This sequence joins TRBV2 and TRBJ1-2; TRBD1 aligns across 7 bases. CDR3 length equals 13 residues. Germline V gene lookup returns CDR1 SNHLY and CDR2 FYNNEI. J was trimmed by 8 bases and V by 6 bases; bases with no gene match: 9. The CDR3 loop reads CASSADRREGYTF. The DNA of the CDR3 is TGTGCCAGCAGCGCGGACAGGCGAGAAGGCTACACCTTC.

The CDR3 region is CATSDPGQGTGELFF. The DNA for the CDR3 is TGTGCCACCAGTGATCCAGGACAGGGAACCGGGGAGCTGTTTTTT. The J gene is TRBJ2-2, the V gene TRBV24-1; 8 bases are a match to TRBD1. The germline CDR1 and CDR2 sequences are KGHDR and SFDVKD. The CDR3 is 15 amino acids. Losses at the gene ends were 3 bases for V and 5 bases for J; bases not matched to a gene: 4.

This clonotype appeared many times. The CDR3 bases are TGTGCCAGCAGCCCTCAAGACGGAGTCTATGGCTACACCTTC. The encoded protein is CASSPQDGVYGYTF. The rearrangement joins TRBV9 to TRBJ1-2, with D unresolved. The V and J ends lost 4 bases and 4 bases respectively, with 14 bases between them. The CDR3 consists of 14 residues. Germline CDR1 is SGDLS and CDR2 is YYNGEE.

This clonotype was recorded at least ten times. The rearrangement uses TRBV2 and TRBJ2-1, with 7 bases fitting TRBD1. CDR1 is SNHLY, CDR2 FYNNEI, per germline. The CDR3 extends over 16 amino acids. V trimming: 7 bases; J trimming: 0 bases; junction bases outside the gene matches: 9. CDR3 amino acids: CASKGQPWSSYNEQFF. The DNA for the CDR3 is TGTGCCAGCAAGGGACAGCCGTGGAGCTCCTACAATGAGCAGTTCTTC. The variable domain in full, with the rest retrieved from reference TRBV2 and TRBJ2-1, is EPEVTQTPSHQVTQMGQEVILRCVPISNHLYFYWYRQILGQKVEFLVSFYNNEISEKSEIFDDQFSVERPDGSNFTLKIRSTKLEDSAMYFCASKGQPWSSYNEQFFGPGTRLTVL.

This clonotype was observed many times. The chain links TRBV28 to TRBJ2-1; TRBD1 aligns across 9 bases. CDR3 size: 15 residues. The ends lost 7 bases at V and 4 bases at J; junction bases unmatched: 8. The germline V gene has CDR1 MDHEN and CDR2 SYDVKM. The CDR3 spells CASKPNRGQYNEQFF. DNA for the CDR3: TGTGCCAGCAAACCAAACAGGGGGCAGTACAATGAGCAGTTCTTC.

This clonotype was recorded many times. The CDR3 protein is CASRGLAGGPADTQYF. The CDR3 DNA is TGTGCCAGCCGAGGACTAGCGGGAGGACCAGCAGATACGCAGTATTTT. This chain uses TRBV2 with TRBJ2-3, with 14 bases matching TRBD2. There are 16 residues in the CDR3. Germline lookup yields CDR1 SNHLY and CDR2 FYNNEI. Unmatched junction bases numbered 8, after V lost 8 bases and J lost 4 bases.

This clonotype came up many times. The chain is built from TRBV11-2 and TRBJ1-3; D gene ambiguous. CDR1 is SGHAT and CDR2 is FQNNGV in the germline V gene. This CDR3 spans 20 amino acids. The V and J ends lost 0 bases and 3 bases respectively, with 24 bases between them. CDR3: CASSLDPSRTVDEHGNTIYF. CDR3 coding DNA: TGTGCCAGCAGCTTAGACCCCAGCCGGACGGTGGACGAGCATGGAAACACCATATATTTT.